This paragraph covers one T cell receptor (beta chain) sequence. These data are taken from a study of blood T cell repertoires in COVID-19. Across the whole study: Italy, Spain and the United States were the sources of the convalescent and acute COVID-19 samples.

The ends were cut back, 4 bases at V and 0 bases at J, with 8 bases in the middle. The CDR3 totals 15 residues. CDR1 is SGHKS, CDR2 YYEKEE, per germline (reference sequence). As originally analysed: The assay estimated nucleated cells by amplifying reference gene primers. Libraries were prepared by immunoSEQ multiplex PCR; TCRdb keeps only in-frame clonotypes and omits some of them. V and J calls and clone size come straight from that table; D and trimming were deduced from the DNA. The data show around 80,000 clones, with about 88% seen just once and 9.1% held by the top ten. This receptor was obtained from a human donor in a cohort sampled during active COVID-19. Sequencing used peripheral blood. The J gene is TRBJ1-6, the V gene TRBV5-5; D ambiguous. The CDR3 region is CASSGGSSYNSPLHF. DNA for the CDR3: TGTGCCAGCAGCGGAGGGAGCTCCTATAATTCACCCCTCCACTTT.